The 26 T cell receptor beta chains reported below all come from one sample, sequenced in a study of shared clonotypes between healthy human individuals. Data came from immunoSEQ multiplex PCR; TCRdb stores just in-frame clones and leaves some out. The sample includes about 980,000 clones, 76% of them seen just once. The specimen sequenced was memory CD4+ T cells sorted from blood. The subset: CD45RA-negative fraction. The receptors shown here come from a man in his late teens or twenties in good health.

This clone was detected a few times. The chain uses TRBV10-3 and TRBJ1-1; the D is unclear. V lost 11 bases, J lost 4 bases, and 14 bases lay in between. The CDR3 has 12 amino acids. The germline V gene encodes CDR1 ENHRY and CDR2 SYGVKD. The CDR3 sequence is CAGRTDTTEAFF. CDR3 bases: TGTGCCGGGCGGACGGATACCACTGAAGCTTTCTTT.

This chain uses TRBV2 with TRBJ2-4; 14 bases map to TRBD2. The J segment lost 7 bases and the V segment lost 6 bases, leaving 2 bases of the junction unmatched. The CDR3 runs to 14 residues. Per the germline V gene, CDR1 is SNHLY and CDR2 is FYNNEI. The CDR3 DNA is TGTGCCAGCAGCGGACTAGCGGGAGGCAACATTCAGTACTTC. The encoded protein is CASSGLAGGNIQYF.

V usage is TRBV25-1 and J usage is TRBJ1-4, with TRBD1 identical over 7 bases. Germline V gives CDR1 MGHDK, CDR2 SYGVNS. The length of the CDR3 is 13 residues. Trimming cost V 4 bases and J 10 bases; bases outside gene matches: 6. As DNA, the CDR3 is TGTGCCAGCAGTGGGCAGGGGGAAGTAAAACTGTTTTTT. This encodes CASSGQGEVKLFF. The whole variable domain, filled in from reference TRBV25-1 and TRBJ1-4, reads EADIYQTPRYLVIGTGKKITLECSQTMGHDKMYWYQQDPGMELHLIHYSYGVNSTEKGDLSSESTVSRIRTEHFPLTLESARPSHTSQYLCASSGQGEVKLFFGSGTQLSVL.

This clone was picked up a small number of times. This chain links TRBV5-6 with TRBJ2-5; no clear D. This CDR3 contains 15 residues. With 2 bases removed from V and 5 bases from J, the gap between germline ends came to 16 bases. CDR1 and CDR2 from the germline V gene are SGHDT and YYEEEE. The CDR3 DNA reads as TGTGCCAGCAGCTTATCGGTTGTTATTACGGAGACCCAGTACTTC. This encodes CASSLSVVITETQYF.

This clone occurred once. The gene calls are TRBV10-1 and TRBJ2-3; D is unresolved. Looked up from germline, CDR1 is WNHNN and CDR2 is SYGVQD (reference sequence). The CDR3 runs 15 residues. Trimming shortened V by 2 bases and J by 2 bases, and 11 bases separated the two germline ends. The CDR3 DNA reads TGCGCCAGCAGTGAGCCAAGCTGGGCCACAGATACGCAGTATTTT. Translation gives CASSEPSWATDTQYF.

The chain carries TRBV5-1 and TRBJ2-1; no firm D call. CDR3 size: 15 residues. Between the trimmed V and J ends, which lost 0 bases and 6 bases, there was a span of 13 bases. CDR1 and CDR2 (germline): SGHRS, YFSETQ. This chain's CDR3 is CASSLDTGVGNEQFF. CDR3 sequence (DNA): TGCGCCAGCAGCTTGGATACTGGGGTCGGCAATGAGCAGTTCTTC.

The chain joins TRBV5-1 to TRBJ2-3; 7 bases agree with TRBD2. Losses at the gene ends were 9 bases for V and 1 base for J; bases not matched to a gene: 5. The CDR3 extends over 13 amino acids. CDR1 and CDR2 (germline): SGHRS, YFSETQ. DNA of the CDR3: TGCGCCACCAAGCGGGACGGCACAGATACGCAGTATTTT. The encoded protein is CATKRDGTDTQYF.

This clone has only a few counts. This CDR3 is CASSTESTGELFF. The CDR3 DNA follows: TGTGCCAGCAGCACCGAGAGCACCGGGGAGCTGTTTTTT. This chain joins TRBV2 and TRBJ2-2; unclear D gene. CDR1 is SNHLY, CDR2 FYNNEI, per germline. CDR3 length equals 13 residues. Trimming left V 6 bases short and J 4 bases short, with 9 bases between.

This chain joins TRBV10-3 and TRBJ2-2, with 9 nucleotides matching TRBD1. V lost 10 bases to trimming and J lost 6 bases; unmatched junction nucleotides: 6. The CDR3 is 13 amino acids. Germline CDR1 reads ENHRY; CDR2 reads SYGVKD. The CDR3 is CATRDRAAGELFF. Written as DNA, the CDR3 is TGTGCCACACGGGACAGGGCGGCCGGGGAGCTGTTTTTT.

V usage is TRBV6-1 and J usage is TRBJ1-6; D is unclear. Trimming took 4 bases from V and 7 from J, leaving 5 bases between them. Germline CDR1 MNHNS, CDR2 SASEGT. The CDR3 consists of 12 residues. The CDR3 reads CASSAQNSPLHF. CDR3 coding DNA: TGTGCCAGCAGTGCGCAGAATTCACCCCTCCACTTT.

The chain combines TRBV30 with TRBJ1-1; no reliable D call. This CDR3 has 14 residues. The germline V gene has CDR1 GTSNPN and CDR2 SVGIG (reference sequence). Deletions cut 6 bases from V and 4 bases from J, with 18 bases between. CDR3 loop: CACIRASMATEAFF. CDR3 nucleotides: TGTGCCTGTATCCGGGCGTCTATGGCCACTGAAGCTTTCTTT. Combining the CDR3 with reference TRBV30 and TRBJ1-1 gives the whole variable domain SQTIHQWPATLVQPVGSPLSLECTVEGTSNPNLYWYRQAAGRGLQLLFYSVGIGQISSEVPQNLSASRPQDRQFILSSKKLLLSDSGFYLCACIRASMATEAFFGQGTRLTVV.

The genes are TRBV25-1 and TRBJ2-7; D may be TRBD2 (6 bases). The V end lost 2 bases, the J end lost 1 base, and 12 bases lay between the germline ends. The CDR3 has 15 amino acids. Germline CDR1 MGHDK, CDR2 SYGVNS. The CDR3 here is CASSEPTGGSYEQYF. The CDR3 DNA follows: TGTGCCAGCAGTGAACCAACAGGAGGGTCCTACGAGCAGTACTTC.

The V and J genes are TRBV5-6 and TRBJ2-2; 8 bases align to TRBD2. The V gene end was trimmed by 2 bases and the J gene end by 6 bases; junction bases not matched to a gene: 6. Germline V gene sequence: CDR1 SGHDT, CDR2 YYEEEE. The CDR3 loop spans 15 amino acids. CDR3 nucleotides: TGTGCCAGCAGCTTCCGACTAGCGTCACCCGGGGAGCTGTTTTTT. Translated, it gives CASSFRLASPGELFF. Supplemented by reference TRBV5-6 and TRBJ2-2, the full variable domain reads DAGVTQSPTHLIKTRGQQVTLRCSPKSGHDTVSWYQQALGQGPQFIFQYYEEEERQRGNFPDRFSGHQFPNYSSELNVNALLLGDSALYLCASSFRLASPGELFFGEGSRLTVL.

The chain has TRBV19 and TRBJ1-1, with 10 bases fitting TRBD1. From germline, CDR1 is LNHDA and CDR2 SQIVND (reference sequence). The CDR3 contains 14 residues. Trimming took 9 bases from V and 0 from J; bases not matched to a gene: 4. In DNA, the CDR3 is TGTGCCAGCGGTGGGACAGGGGTGAACACTGAAGCTTTCTTT. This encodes CASGGTGVNTEAFF.

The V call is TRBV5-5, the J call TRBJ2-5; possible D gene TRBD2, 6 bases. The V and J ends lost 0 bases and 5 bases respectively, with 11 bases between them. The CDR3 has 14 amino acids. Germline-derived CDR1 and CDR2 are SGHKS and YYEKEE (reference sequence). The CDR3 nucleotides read TGTGCCAGCAGCTTGGGGAGGGCCGGGGAGACCCAGTACTTC. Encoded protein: CASSLGRAGETQYF.

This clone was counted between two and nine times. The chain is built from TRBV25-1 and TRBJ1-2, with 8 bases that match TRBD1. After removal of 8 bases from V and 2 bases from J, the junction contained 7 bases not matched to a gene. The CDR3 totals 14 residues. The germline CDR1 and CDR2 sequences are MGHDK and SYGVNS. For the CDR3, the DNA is TGTGCCAGCTCACCGACAGGGGCGAACTATGGCTACACCTTC. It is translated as CASSPTGANYGYTF.

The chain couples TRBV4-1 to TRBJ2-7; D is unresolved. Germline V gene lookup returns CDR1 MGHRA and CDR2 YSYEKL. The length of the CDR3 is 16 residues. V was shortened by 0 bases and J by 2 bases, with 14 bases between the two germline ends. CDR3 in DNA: TGCGCCAGCAGCCAAGACCGAGGACGCTTCCCCTACGAGCAGTACTTC. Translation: CASSQDRGRFPYEQYF.

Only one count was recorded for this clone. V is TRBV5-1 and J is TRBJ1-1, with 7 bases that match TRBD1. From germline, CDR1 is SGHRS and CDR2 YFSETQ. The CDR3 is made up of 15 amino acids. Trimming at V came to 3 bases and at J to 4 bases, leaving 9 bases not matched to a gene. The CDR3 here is CASSSQGGSGTEAFF. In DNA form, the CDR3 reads TGCGCCAGCAGCTCTCAGGGGGGGTCAGGCACTGAAGCTTTCTTT.

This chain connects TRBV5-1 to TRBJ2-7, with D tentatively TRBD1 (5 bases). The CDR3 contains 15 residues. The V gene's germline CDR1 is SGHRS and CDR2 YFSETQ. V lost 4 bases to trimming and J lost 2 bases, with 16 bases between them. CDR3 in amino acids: CASSPDSQRAYEQYF. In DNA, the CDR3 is TGCGCCAGCAGCCCTGACAGCCAGAGAGCCTACGAGCAGTACTTC.

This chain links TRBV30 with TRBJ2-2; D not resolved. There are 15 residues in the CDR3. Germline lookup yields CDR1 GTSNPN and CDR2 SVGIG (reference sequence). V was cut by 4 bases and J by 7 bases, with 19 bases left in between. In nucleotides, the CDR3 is TGTGCCTGGACTTGGCGGAGCCTGGCTGGCGGGGAGCTGTTTTTT. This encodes CAWTWRSLAGGELFF.

This CDR3 is CASSFPKRDRRSGNTIYF. The CDR3, as DNA: TGTGCCAGCAGTTTCCCCAAAAGAGACAGGCGCTCTGGAAACACCATATATTTT. This sequence joins TRBV27 and TRBJ1-3; tentative D call: TRBD1 (6 bases). Trimming left V 3 bases short and J 0 bases short, with 18 bases between. Germline V gives CDR1 MNHEY, CDR2 SMNVEV (reference sequence). The CDR3 length is 18 residues.

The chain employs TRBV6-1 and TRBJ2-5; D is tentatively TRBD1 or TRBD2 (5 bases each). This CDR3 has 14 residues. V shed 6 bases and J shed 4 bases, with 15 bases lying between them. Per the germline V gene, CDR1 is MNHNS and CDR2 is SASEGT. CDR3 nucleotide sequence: TGTGCCAGCAGGAGGGGCGTCGTCACAGAGACCCAGTACTTC. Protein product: CASRRGVVTETQYF.

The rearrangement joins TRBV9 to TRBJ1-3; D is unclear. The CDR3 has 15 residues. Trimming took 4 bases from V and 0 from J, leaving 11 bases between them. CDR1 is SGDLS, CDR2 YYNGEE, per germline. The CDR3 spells CASSPSSLSGNTIYF. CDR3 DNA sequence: TGTGCCAGCAGCCCCTCGAGCCTCTCTGGAAACACCATATATTTT.

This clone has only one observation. The CDR3 coding sequence is TGTGCCAGCAGTTCAGGGAGGGGAGAGACCCAGTACTTC. Protein: CASSSGRGETQYF. The genes are TRBV6-5 and TRBJ2-5, with TRBD2 identical over 7 bases. V shed 4 bases, J shed 4 bases, and the junction held 3 bases outside the gene matches. This CDR3 has 13 amino acids. Germline V CDR1 and CDR2: MNHEY, SVGAGI.

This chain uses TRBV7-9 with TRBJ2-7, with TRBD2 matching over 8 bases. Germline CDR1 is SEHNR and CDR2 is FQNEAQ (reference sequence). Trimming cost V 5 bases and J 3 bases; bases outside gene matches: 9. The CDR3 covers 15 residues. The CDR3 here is CASSPRAGVGYEQYF. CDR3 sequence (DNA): TGTGCCAGCAGCCCAAGAGCGGGAGTTGGCTACGAGCAGTACTTC.

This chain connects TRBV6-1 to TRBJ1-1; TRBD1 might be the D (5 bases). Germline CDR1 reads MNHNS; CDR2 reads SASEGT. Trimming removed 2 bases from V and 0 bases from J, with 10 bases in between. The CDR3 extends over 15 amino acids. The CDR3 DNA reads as TGTGCCAGCAGTGAAATCTTAGGGGTGAACACTGAAGCTTTCTTT. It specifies CASSEILGVNTEAFF.